This TCR beta chain was sequenced during a study of Ad26.COV2.S vaccination and SARS-CoV-2 variants. The CDR3 extends over 15 amino acids. Germline CDR1 reads LNHDA; CDR2 reads SQIVND (reference sequence). V gave up 1 base and J gave up 4 bases, with 11 bases separating them. Treatment of the sample: some 19 received Ad26.COV2.S at low or high dose, single or two shots; several received placebo; per-sample allocation not given. At day 63 after the first vaccine or placebo injection, samples were drawn. Sequenced by immunoSEQ multiplex PCR; TCRdb stores in-frame clones only, minus some. Of about 440,000 clones detected, around 90% appear once; the ten largest clones hold under 4.5%.

Sequencing used peripheral blood, obtained in a trial of Ad26.COV2.S vaccine versus placebo. The TCR was taken from a person aged 18-65 years who received the Ad26.COV2.S COVID-19 vaccine or a placebo. This chain joins TRBV19 and TRBJ1-3; tentatively, D is TRBD1 (6 bases). The CDR3 nucleotides are TGTGCCAGTAGTATAGTTCCAGGGGACGGAAACACCATATATTTT. As protein: CASSIVPGDGNTIYF. The complete variable domain, with remaining parts taken from reference TRBV19 and TRBJ1-3, reads DGGITQSPKYLFRKEGQNVTLSCEQNLNHDAMYWYRQDPGQGLRLIYYSQIVNDFQKGDIAEGYSVSREKKESFPLTVTSAQKNPTAFYLCASSIVPGDGNTIYFGEGSWLTVV.